This T cell receptor (beta chain) was sequenced during a study of glioma-infiltrating T cells. There are 12 residues in the CDR3. V was pared by 7 bases and J by 4 bases, with 3 bases of the junction left unmatched. Germline-derived CDR1 and CDR2 are MDHEN and SYDVKM. Study-wide results and caveats: Tissue-blood divergence was below expectation in non-neoplastic patients, above in gliomas.

This clonotype came up many times. Its antigen remains unidentified. Using RNA template, CDR3s of TCR alpha and beta were amplified with iRepertoire arm-PCR. One-step reverse transcription and amplification started from approximately 100-400 ng of tissue mRNA or PBMC total RNA. TCRdb reprocessed the multiplex PCR reads with MiXCR, giving one entry per CDR3 protein. The profile shows fewer than 200,000 distinct CDR3 sequences, more than 35% of them singletons. This clonotype was obtained from a human donor with low-grade glioma or glioblastoma, undergoing nonglioma brain surgery, or in good health (not recorded which). Sequenced input: glioma tissue, nonneoplastic brain tissue, or PBMCs (not recorded which). The V gene is TRBV28, the J gene TRBJ1-1, with 7 bases lining up with TRBD1. CDR3 in DNA: TGTGCCAGCAACAGGGGATCCACTGAAGCTTTCTTT. It encodes CASNRGSTEAFF. The complete variable domain, with remaining parts taken from reference TRBV28 and TRBJ1-1, reads DVKVTQSSRYLVKRTGEKVFLECVQDMDHENMFWYRQDPGLGLRLIYFSYDVKMKEKGDIPEGYSVSREKKERFSLILESASTNQTSMYLCASNRGSTEAFFGQGTRLTVV.